A selection of T cell receptor beta chains follows, all from one sample in a study of control samples from healthy donors and cancer patients. Libraries were prepared by immunoSEQ multiplex PCR; TCRdb keeps only in-frame clonotypes and omits some of them. The sample holds about 410,000 clones, around 90% seen once. Sequencing was done on a sample of PBMCs. The receptors here all came from a man in his forties with head and neck cancer. CDR3s include the opening cysteine and the closing phenylalanine or tryptophan. D genes are given only for firm matches. Size tells how often a clone was seen (once, few, many) or the class of an expanded clone, and some rows leave it out.

TRBJ1-1 NA NA TRBV30 CAWSGSPLVTEAFF TGTGCCTGGAGTGGCTCACCCCTTGTCACTGAAGCTTTCTTT
TRBJ2-1 NA NA TRBV2 CASVRKSGSYNEQFF TGTGCCAGCGTCCGTAAGAGTGGGTCCTACAATGAGCAGTTCTTC
TRBJ2-2 NA NA TRBV7-6 CASRSTPGVTGELFF TGTGCCAGCAGATCCACCCCGGGAGTCACCGGGGAGCTGTTTTTT
TRBJ1-1 NA NA TRBV3-1/TRBV3-2 CASRSAGASAEAFF TGTGCCAGCCGTTCCGCAGGGGCTTCGGCTGAAGCTTTCTTT
TRBJ1-1 once NA TRBV21-1 CASPGTRGEGTEAFF TGTGCCAGTCCAGGAACGAGAGGGGAAGGGACTGAAGCTTTCTTT
TRBJ1-5 NA NA TRBV30 CAWSALGAGAPGEPQHF TGTGCCTGGAGTGCCCTAGGGGCAGGGGCGCCCGGGGAACCCCAGCATTTT
TRBJ2-3 NA NA TRBV4-3 CASSSQDSDTQYF TGCGCCAGCAGCTCCCAGGACTCAGATACGCAGTATTTT
TRBJ1-3 NA NA TRBV28 CASRERIHSGNTIYF TGTGCCAGCAGGGAGAGAATCCACTCTGGAAACACCATATATTTT
TRBJ2-1 NA NA TRBV19 CASSRGQSLGNEQFF TGTGCCAGTAGTAGAGGCCAGAGTCTGGGTAATGAGCAGTTCTTC
TRBJ1-6 NA NA TRBV3-1/TRBV3-2 CASSQVQGNSPLHF TGTGCCAGCAGCCAAGTACAGGGTAATTCACCCCTCCACTTT
TRBJ1-2 once NA TRBV5-4 CASSLVGGTGYTF TGTGCCAGCAGCTTGGTAGGGGGGACGGGCTACACCTTC
TRBJ2-7 NA TRBD2 TRBV2 CASGSNPSGLAGGEREQYF TGTGCCAGCGGATCCAATCCCTCTGGACTAGCGGGAGGGGAAAGGGAGCAGTACTTC
TRBJ2-3 NA NA TRBV12-5 CASGLTMGTDTQYF TGTGCTAGTGGTCTAACCATGGGCACAGATACGCAGTATTTT
TRBJ1-1 NA TRBD1 TRBV18 CASSYLPPGQGAEAFF TGTGCCAGCTCCTACCTACCGCCGGGACAGGGGGCTGAAGCTTTCTTT
TRBJ2-1 NA TRBD2 TRBV3-1/TRBV3-2 CASSPTGLAGEGEQFF TGTGCCAGCAGCCCAACCGGGTTAGCGGGAGAGGGTGAGCAGTTCTTC
TRBJ1-3 NA NA TRBV19 CASTVGLRGNTIYF TGTGCCAGCACGGTCGGGCTCCGCGGAAACACCATATATTTT
TRBJ2-2 few NA TRBV12-5 CASGLVQNGELFF TGTGCTAGTGGTTTGGTACAAAACGGGGAGCTGTTTTTT
TRBJ2-5 NA TRBD2 TRBV5-4 CASSRGTSGETQYF TGTGCCAGCAGCAGAGGGACTAGCGGTGAGACCCAGTACTTC
TRBJ1-2 NA NA TRBV19 CASNGFNYGYTF TGTGCCAGTAATGGGTTTAACTATGGCTACACCTTC
TRBJ1-6 NA TRBD1 TRBV20-1 CSASPGQGYNSPLHF TGCAGTGCTAGTCCGGGACAGGGTTATAATTCACCCCTCCACTTT
TRBJ1-6 NA TRBD1 TRBV7-2 CASSKDRGSSYNSPLHF TGTGCCAGCAGCAAGGACAGGGGTAGCTCCTATAATTCACCCCTCCACTTT
TRBJ1-3 NA NA TRBV6-5 CASSSGALSGNTIYF TGTGCCAGCAGTTCCGGGGCTCTCTCTGGAAACACCATATATTTT
TRBJ2-5 NA TRBD2 TRBV5-4 CASGLGLAGAKEETQYF TGTGCCAGCGGCTTGGGACTAGCGGGGGCCAAAGAAGAGACCCAGTACTTC
TRBJ2-3 NA NA TRBV24-1 CATSDAGRGDTQYF TGTGCCACCAGTGACGCCGGCCGGGGGGATACGCAGTATTTT
TRBJ2-3 NA NA TRBV11-3 CASSSISPGAPPTDTQYF TGTGCCAGCAGCTCTATATCACCGGGGGCCCCTCCCACAGATACGCAGTATTTT
TRBJ2-7 NA NA TRBV6-5 CASSYSTGTLFHEQYF TGTGCCAGCAGTTACTCCACCGGGACATTATTCCACGAGCAGTACTTC
TRBJ2-5 NA NA TRBV5-1 CASSLESRVIVGAGETQYF TGCGCCAGCAGCTTGGAAAGCCGGGTTATAGTGGGGGCCGGGGAGACCCAGTACTTC
TRBJ2-1 NA NA TRBV6-5 CASSPQGGEQFF TGTGCCAGCAGTCCCCAGGGAGGCGAGCAGTTCTTC
TRBJ1-2 NA TRBD1 TRBV2 CASPRGQFDGYTF TGTGCCAGTCCCCGGGGACAGTTCGATGGCTACACCTTC
TRBJ2-7 NA TRBD2 TRBV9 CASSVDAGGYEQYF TGTGCCAGCAGCGTAGATGCGGGGGGGTACGAGCAGTACTTC
TRBJ2-1 NA TRBD2 TRBV9 CASGPFSGGASGYNEQFF TGTGCCAGCGGGCCCTTTAGCGGGGGGGCCAGTGGGTACAATGAGCAGTTCTTC
TRBJ2-5 NA TRBD2 TRBV5-6 CASSSGSGSRRETQYF TGTGCCAGCAGCTCGGGCAGCGGGAGTCGGCGAGAGACCCAGTACTTC
TRBJ1-1 NA NA TRBV30 CAWNPGPANMNTEAFF TGTGCCTGGAATCCAGGGCCGGCCAATATGAACACTGAAGCTTTCTTT
TRBJ2-7 NA TRBD1 TRBV6-5 CASRPQGSEQYF TGTGCCAGCAGGCCACAGGGGTCCGAGCAGTACTTC
TRBJ1-6 few NA TRBV28 CASSSSGLDNSPLHF TGTGCCAGCAGTTCCTCGGGACTCGACAATTCACCCCTCCACTTT